This T cell receptor (beta chain) was captured by sequencing in a study of blood T cell repertoires in COVID-19. Study summary: Spain, Italy and the United States supplied samples that represented acute and convalescent COVID-19. Sources were T cells, B-cell-depleted T cells, or PBMCs; the material itself was cDNA or gDNA.

Germline V gives CDR1 MNHEY, CDR2 SVGAGI. V was clipped by 10 bases and J by 6 bases; unmatched bases: 6. This CDR3 region has 14 residues. A single count supports this clone. Original processing methods: Reference gene primer amplification in the assay estimated nucleated cell counts. Profiled with immunoSEQ multiplex PCR; TCRdb holds only in-frame clones, not every one. That table furnishes V, J and clone size, whereas the DNA furnished D and trimming. The table has about 340,000 clones, about 86% seen once. Sequences were obtained from peripheral blood. The V gene is TRBV6-5, the J gene TRBJ2-1; 13 bases line up with TRBD2. The TCR comes from a woman aged 60-75 years with COVID-19, enrolled during active disease. The chain's CDR3 is CATLGLAGTNEQFF. DNA for the CDR3: TGTGCCACATTGGGACTAGCGGGGACCAATGAGCAGTTCTTC.